These T cell receptor beta chains were read from a single sample in a study of T cell changes during pregnancy in multiple sclerosis. Clones were sequenced by immunoSEQ multiplex PCR, and TCRdb holds only the in-frame ones, with some missing. The sample lists around 50,000 clones, 80% to 95% occurring once. Sequences were derived from CD4+ T cells from peripheral blood mononuclear cells, sampled after pregnancy. Every receptor here comes from a female donor in good health, enrolled as a control in a pregnancy study. CDR3s include the opening cysteine and the closing phenylalanine or tryptophan. The D gene is left open where the match is weak. Clone size is not always given. Where it is, it says once, few, many or a class for expanded clones.

D	V	size	J	CDR3	DNA
-	TRBV7-2	-	TRBJ2-7	CASSSKISPSRGQYF	TGTGCCAGCAGCTCGAAGATATCCCCAAGTCGGGGGCAGTACTTC
-	TRBV9	-	TRBJ2-1	CASSVGLWSNEQFF	TGTGCCAGCAGCGTAGGTTTATGGAGCAATGAGCAGTTCTTC
TRBD1	TRBV4-1	-	TRBJ1-2	CASSQAGGPNYGYTF	TGCGCCAGCAGCCAGGCAGGGGGTCCTAACTATGGCTACACCTTC
TRBD1	TRBV6-1	-	TRBJ1-5	CASRGQGQQPQHF	TGTGCCAGCAGGGGACAGGGCCAACAGCCCCAGCATTTT
-	TRBV11-3	-	TRBJ2-2	CASSFGRGNTGELFF	TGTGCCAGCAGCTTTGGCAGGGGGAACACCGGGGAGCTGTTTTTT
TRBD1	TRBV18	once	TRBJ2-7	CASSPWDRGPAEQYF	TGTGCCAGCTCACCTTGGGACAGGGGCCCCGCGGAGCAGTACTTC
TRBD2	TRBV15	-	TRBJ2-7	CATSRTSPLYEQYF	TGTGCCACCAGTCGGACTAGTCCCCTCTACGAGCAGTACTTC
-	TRBV11-2	-	TRBJ1-2	CASSSNNYGYTF	TGTGCCAGCAGCTCCAATAACTATGGCTACACCTTC
-	TRBV7-2	-	TRBJ2-1	CASSLAGTSNEQFF	TGTGCCAGCAGCCTAGCCGGGACTTCGAATGAGCAGTTCTTC
TRBD2	TRBV27	-	TRBJ2-7	CASSPLSGTVPYEQYF	TGTGCCAGCAGTCCCCTGAGCGGGACGGTTCCCTACGAGCAGTACTTC
-	TRBV6-5	-	TRBJ1-1	CASSQQVWGTEAFF	TGTGCCAGCAGTCAACAGGTTTGGGGTACTGAAGCTTTCTTT
-	TRBV10-3	-	TRBJ2-1	CAISELASVEQFF	TGTGCCATCAGTGAGTTGGCTAGTGTTGAGCAGTTCTTC
TRBD2	TRBV6-5	-	TRBJ2-4	CASSSLAGGDIQYF	TGTGCCAGCAGTTCACTAGCGGGAGGGGACATTCAGTACTTC